The clone carrying this T cell receptor (beta chain) was recorded many times. What it binds is not known. The data were obtained in a study of prognosis after radiotherapy for stage I lung cancer. Study at large: It was SBRT that served as radiotherapy, in 3 to 5 fractions with a biologically effective dose of at least 100 Gy.

Overall study results and limits: Reduced Shannon entropy following stereotactic body radiation therapy was recorded in patients who developed distant metastases. Reportedly, the usage of TRBV and TRBJ genes was not the same in patients with and without metastases.

Using two-round multiplex PCR, the authors amplified TCR beta CDR3 from genomic DNA. Gene-specific primers for each TRBV and TRBJ gene drove first-round PCR. TCRdb processed the multiplex PCR reads anew with MiXCR; each CDR3 protein has one entry. The data contain about 24,000 distinct CDR3 sequences, roughly two fifths of them seen just once; the ten biggest clones take up around a fifth. The material sequenced was PBMCs, taken before or after stereotactic body radiation therapy (not recorded which). This receptor was taken from a donor over 45 with non-small cell lung cancer.

DNA of the CDR3: TGTGCCAGCATCAAGACTAGCGGGACGCCGAACACCGGGGAGCTGTTTTTT. Amino acid sequence: CASIKTSGTPNTGELFF. J is TRBJ2-2 and V is TRBV28, with TRBD2 identical over 11 bases. The CDR3 consists of 17 residues. Per germline, CDR1 MDHEN and CDR2 SYDVKM. With V trimmed by 7 bases and J by 0 bases, 7 bases remained unmatched. Variable domain in full (rest from reference TRBV28 and TRBJ2-2): DVKVTQSSRYLVKRTGEKVFLECVQDMDHENMFWYRQDPGLGLRLIYFSYDVKMKEKGDIPEGYSVSREKKERFSLILESASTNQTSMYLCASIKTSGTPNTGELFFGEGSRLTVL.